Reported below is one T cell receptor (beta chain). This entry is derived from a study of cytomegalovirus exposure and HLA in healthy donors. 60 Vbeta and 13 Jbeta primers were used in PCR. TCRdb keeps only in-frame clones here, not all; method: immunoSEQ multiplex PCR. The data contain around 200,000 clones, 83% of them singletons. V trimming: 4 bases; J trimming: 4 bases; junction bases outside the gene matches: 3. Germline CDR1 and CDR2: SGHRS and YFSETQ. The CDR3 loop spans 14 amino acids. This chain connects TRBV5-1 to TRBJ2-2, with 8 positions matching TRBD2. This sequence originates from a girl between 5 and 17 years old in good health and CMV-seronegative. The sequenced material came from PBMCs. CDR3 DNA: TGCGCCAGCAGCGCCGGGACTAGCACCGGGGAGCTGTTTTTT. This translates into CASSAGTSTGELFF.